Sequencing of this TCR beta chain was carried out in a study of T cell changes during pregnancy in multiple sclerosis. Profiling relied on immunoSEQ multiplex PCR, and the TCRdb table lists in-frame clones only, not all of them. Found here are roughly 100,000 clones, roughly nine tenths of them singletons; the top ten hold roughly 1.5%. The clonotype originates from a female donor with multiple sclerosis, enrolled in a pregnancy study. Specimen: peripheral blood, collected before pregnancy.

CDR3 in DNA: TGTGCCAGCAGTTATCGGGGACAGGGGACCGGAGAGCAGTACTTC. This gives the protein CASSYRGQGTGEQYF. J is TRBJ2-7 and V is TRBV6-5; 10 nucleotides line up with TRBD1. The CDR3 length is 15 residues. V shed 3 bases, J shed 7 bases, and the junction held 9 bases outside the gene matches. Looked up from germline, CDR1 is MNHEY and CDR2 is SVGAGI.